The 7 T cell receptor beta chains presented below share a single source sample, sequenced in a study of T-cell memory formation after mild COVID-19. TCRdb re-derived calls from the 5' RACE reads in MiXCR, one entry per CDR3 protein. The table has approximately 260,000 distinct CDR3 sequences, under 20% seen once. Sequenced sample: PBMCs or a T cell subset sorted from them (not recorded which). The receptor source for this set is a man in his late teens or twenties who had mild COVID-19 (a few samples of this study predate the infection). Cell type and time point are not known.

This clonotype was recorded many times. The gene calls are TRBV12-3 or TRBV12-4 and TRBJ1-2, with D unclear. The CDR3 runs to 11 residues. V lost 6 bases to trimming and J lost 4 bases, with 6 bases between them. The CDR3 spells CASSIGYGYTF. The CDR3 DNA sequence: TGTGCCAGCAGCATCGGCTATGGCTACACCTTC.

This chain joins TRBV2 and TRBJ2-2; 11 nucleotides align to TRBD2. The germline V gene has CDR1 SNHLY and CDR2 FYNNEI. This CDR3 is 14 amino acids long. The V segment lost 5 bases and the J segment 8 bases; nucleotides outside the gene matches: 4. CDR3 sequence reads: CASSPLAGVGELFF. The CDR3 DNA is TGTGCCAGCAGTCCACTAGCGGGGGTGGGGGAGCTGTTTTTT.

This clonotype was seen a handful of times. The rearrangement joins TRBV11-2 to TRBJ1-6, with a weak D call TRBD1 (6 bases). The germline V and J ends were trimmed by 3 bases and 8 bases, with 20 bases remaining between them. This CDR3 comprises 17 residues. Per the germline V gene, CDR1 is SGHAT and CDR2 is FQNNGV. Here the CDR3 reads CASSLSDRRLVHSPLHF. The CDR3 region has the DNA TGTGCCAGCAGCTTGTCCGACAGGCGCCTGGTCCATTCACCCCTCCACTTT.

The chain has TRBV18 and TRBJ2-1; 7 nucleotides agree with TRBD1. This CDR3 comprises 13 residues. With 0 bases clipped from V and 9 bases from J, the junction kept 2 bases outside the gene matches. Germline CDR1 and CDR2: KGHSH and LQKENI. CDR3 loop: CASSPPGQLEQFF. For the CDR3, the DNA is TGTGCCAGCTCACCACCGGGACAGCTTGAGCAGTTCTTC.

The genes are TRBV6-2 or TRBV6-3 and TRBJ2-4; tentatively, D is TRBD1 or TRBD2 (5 bases each). The V gene's germline CDR1 is MNHEY and CDR2 SVGEGT. The CDR3 is 15 amino acids. The V gene lost 0 bases and the J gene lost 4 bases, with 10 bases spanning the gap. The CDR3 here is CASSYSGVQKNIQYF. CDR3 in DNA: TGTGCCAGCAGTTACTCGGGGGTGCAGAAAAACATTCAGTACTTC.

The CDR3 spells CASSPQERYEQFF. In nucleotides, the CDR3 is TGTGCCAGCAGCCCTCAGGAAAGGTATGAGCAGTTCTTC. The V gene is TRBV7-6, the J gene TRBJ2-1; no reliable D call. The CDR3 extends over 13 amino acids. Germline lookup yields CDR1 SGHVS and CDR2 FNYEAQ. V dropped 5 bases and J dropped 8 bases, with 13 bases sitting between them. The variable domain in full, completed from reference TRBV7-6 and TRBJ2-1, reads GAGVSQSPRYKVTKRGQDVALRCDPISGHVSLYWYRQALGQGPEFLTYFNYEAQQDKSGLPNDRFSAERPEGSISTLTIQRTEQRDSAMYRCASSPQERYEQFFGPGTRLTVL.

The chain employs TRBV7-9 and TRBJ1-4, with a weak D call TRBD1 (5 bases). V was cut by 3 bases and J by 7 bases, with 12 bases left in between. From germline, CDR1 is SEHNR and CDR2 FQNEAQ (reference sequence). The CDR3 totals 14 residues. The CDR3 DNA reads as TGTGCCAGCAGCTTCAGGGCGTCGGGTGAAAAACTGTTTTTT. Protein product: CASSFRASGEKLFF.